This T cell receptor beta chain was observed in a study of blood T cells in healthy people across ages (dated by TCRdb to between 2015 and 2017). For context, the study as a whole: Template switching captured roughly one uniquely barcoded TCR beta cDNA molecule per two T cells in model experiments. Two additional independent replicas of 1 million unique cDNA reads from the same blood draw were analyzed for two donors (one aged 18 to 30 and one aged 80 or older). The donors were divided into four age groups: young (average roughly 15 years), middle-aged (approximately 39), aged (around 59) and long-lived (around 87). To avoid experimental bias, donors of different ages were distributed randomly across sequencing lanes. Using deep sequencing normalized with unique cDNA molecular identifiers, the study measured how TCR beta repertoire diversity changes with age.

The CDR3 runs 13 amino acids, cysteine and phenylalanine included. Just CDR3 DNA is preserved here, 39 bases in frame from base 1. The germline V gene (reference sequence) yields DFQATT for CDR1 and SNEGSKA for CDR2. The junction shows trimming of 5 bases on V and 1 base on J, plus 9 bases between the germline ends. Systemically healthy Caucasian individuals from Russia, some 38 in total and aged about 6 to 95 years, were included as donors. Around 9.9 milliliters of peripheral blood were collected from each donor into EDTA-treated Vacutainer tubes. Ficoll-Paque density-gradient centrifugation was used to isolate PBMCs, with at least 7 million per sample. Trizol reagent was used to extract total RNA from PBMCs, with at least 5 micrograms per sample. The percentages of naive CD45RAhigh/CD27high T cells were determined by flow cytometry on a PBMC aliquot from every donor. Concerning this clonotype itself: Its antigen is still unknown. There are no base qualities to consult, and no much larger clone falls within one base.

Overall study results and their limits: Compared with the aged group, more naive CD4+ T cells, fewer expanded clones and increased TCR diversity were shown by the long-lived group, suggesting age selection. As age increased, observed TCR beta diversity per million T cells dropped in a roughly linear way, and a significant reduction was already evident by age 40. Because the CMV infection status of the donors was unknown, age-related changes in expanded clonotypes may potentially have been confounded. Total diversity estimates from one million sequenced T cells were considered lower bounds and underestimates. Since profiling was done on bulk unsorted PBMCs, naive and antigen-experienced compartments could not be conclusively compared. Observed TCR beta diversity correlated strongly with the percentage of naive T cells measured by flow cytometry.

Libraries were made using 5' RACE. The sequencer was an Illumina HiSeq 2500. A second PCR of roughly 7 to 11 cycles was performed with a sample-barcoded 5' primer and a J-beta primer mix. Each TCR beta cDNA molecule received a unique molecular identifier from a template-switch 5' adaptor carrying 12 random nucleotides. Each sample yielded at least 2.5 million CDR3-containing paired-end reads. The Mint cDNA synthesis kit, primed by a TRBC-specific oligonucleotide, was used to synthesize first-strand cDNA from all RNA. Following uracil-DNA glycosylase treatment, all cDNA underwent a first 18-cycle PCR with the universal primers M1SS and BC2_uni_R. The authors' pipeline ran thus. For normalization, 1 million high-quality reads were randomly selected from each sample, with every read carrying a distinct molecular identifier. Instead of being binned into consensus sequences, reads that shared molecular identifiers were thrown out. MiTCR, run with a Q25 quality threshold and the strictest error-elimination algorithm, handled CDR3 identification, clonotype clustering and error correction. A nonparametric unseen species model with Euler transformation was used to estimate lower-bound total TCR beta diversity. TCRdb passed the public sequencing reads through fastp at Q25 and MiXCR, retaining productive beta sequences. All rows with the same CDR3 protein become a single entry with the most common DNA and genes. The V and J calls were not made by the authors but by TCRdb's processing. The sample table contains over 1,200,000 distinct CDR3 sequences; only one count was recorded for 59% of them. The ten largest clonotypes hold over 6.5% of the sample.

The origin of this receptor is a man younger than 35 in good health. This sequence uses TRBV20-1 and TRBJ2-4; D gene: possibly TRBD1, on 6 matching bases. The sample consisted of blood. For the CDR3, the sequence is CSALDRAKNIQYF. The DNA sequence reads TGCAGTGCTCTCGACAGGGCCAAAAACATTCAGTACTTC.